The clone carrying this T cell receptor (beta chain) came up many times. The ends were cut back, 0 bases at V and 6 bases at J, with 21 bases in the middle. CDR3 length: 17 residues. Germline CDR1 reads SGHNT; CDR2 reads YYREEE (reference sequence). This entry comes from a study of early T cells in non-severe SARS-CoV-2 infection. Using its own MiXCR run on the 5' RACE reads, TCRdb lists one record per CDR3 protein. The sample includes about 80,000 distinct CDR3 sequences, approximately 12% of them seen just once. This TCR was sampled from an adult who was a healthcare worker with PCR-confirmed SARS-CoV-2 infection or an uninfected control (not recorded which). The donor label of this sample is uncertain. The chain couples TRBV5-4 to TRBJ1-2, with D possibly matching TRBD1 (5 bases). Sequenced here: whole blood, sampled at baseline. CDR3 amino acids: CASSLAGLDTRRDGYTF. The CDR3, as DNA: TGTGCCAGCAGCTTGGCCGGTTTGGACACTCGGAGGGATGGCTACACCTTC.